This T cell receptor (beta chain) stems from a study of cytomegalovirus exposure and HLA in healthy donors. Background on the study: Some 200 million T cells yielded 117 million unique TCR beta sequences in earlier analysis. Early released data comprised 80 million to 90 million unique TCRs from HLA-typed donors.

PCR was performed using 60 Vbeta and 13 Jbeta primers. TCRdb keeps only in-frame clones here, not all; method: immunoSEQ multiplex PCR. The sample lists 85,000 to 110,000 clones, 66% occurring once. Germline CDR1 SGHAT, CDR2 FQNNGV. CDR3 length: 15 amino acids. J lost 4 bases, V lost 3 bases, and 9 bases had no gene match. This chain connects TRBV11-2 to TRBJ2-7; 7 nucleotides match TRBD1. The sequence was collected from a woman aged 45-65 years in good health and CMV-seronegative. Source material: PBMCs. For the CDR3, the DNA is TGTGCCAGCAGCTTCCCTCGTACAGGGGATTACGAGCAGTACTTC. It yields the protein CASSFPRTGDYEQYF.